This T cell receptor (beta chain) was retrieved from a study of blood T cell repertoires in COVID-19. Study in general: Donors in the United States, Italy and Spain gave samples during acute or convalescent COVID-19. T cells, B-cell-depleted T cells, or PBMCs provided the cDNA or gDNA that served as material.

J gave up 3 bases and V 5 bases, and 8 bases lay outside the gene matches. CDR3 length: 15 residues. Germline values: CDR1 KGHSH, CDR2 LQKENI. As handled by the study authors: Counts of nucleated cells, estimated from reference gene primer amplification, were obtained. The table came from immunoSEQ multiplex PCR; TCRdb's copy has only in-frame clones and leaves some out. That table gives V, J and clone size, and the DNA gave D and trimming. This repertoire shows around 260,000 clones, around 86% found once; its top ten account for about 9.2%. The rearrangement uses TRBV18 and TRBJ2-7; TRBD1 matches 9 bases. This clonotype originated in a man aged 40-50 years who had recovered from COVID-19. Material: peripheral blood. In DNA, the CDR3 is TGTGCCAGCTCATCCGGACAGGGGTTTTACTACGAGCAGTACTTC. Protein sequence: CASSSGQGFYYEQYF.